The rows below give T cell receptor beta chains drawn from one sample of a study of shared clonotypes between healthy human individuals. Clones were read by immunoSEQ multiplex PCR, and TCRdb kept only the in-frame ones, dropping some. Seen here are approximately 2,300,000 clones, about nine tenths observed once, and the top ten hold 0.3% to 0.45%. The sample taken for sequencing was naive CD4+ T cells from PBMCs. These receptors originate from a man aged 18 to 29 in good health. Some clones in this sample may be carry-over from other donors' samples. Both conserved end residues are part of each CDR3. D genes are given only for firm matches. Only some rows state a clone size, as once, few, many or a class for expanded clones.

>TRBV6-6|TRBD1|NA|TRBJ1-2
TGTGCCAGCAGTCCCCCGGGACAGGGAAATGGCTACACCTTC
CASSPPGQGNGYTF
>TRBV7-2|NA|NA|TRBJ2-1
TGTGCCAGCAGCTCCTTGGACGGCCGATCGAGGGGGCAGTTCTTC
CASSSLDGRSRGQFF
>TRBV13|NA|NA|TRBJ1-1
TGTGCCAGCAGCTGGGCTAAATTAGGACTGAACACTGAAGCTTTCTTT
CASSWAKLGLNTEAFF
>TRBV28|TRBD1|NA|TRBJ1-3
TGTGCCAGCAGTCTTAGGGGTGGACAGGGAGGTGGAAACACCATATATTTT
CASSLRGGQGGGNTIYF
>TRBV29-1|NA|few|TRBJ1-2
TGCAGCGTCCTCACAATGGGAGAGGGCTATGGCTACACCTTC
CSVLTMGEGYGYTF
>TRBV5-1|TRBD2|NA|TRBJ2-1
TGCGCCAGCAGCTCTAGCGGGAGTAGAAATGAGCAGTTCTTC
CASSSSGSRNEQFF
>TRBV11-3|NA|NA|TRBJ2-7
TGTGCCAGCAGCCCCGGAGGGTCTACCTACGAGCAGTACTTC
CASSPGGSTYEQYF
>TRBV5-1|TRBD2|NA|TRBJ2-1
TGCGCCAGCAGCTGGATAGCGGGAGGGCCCAATGAGCAGTTCTTC
CASSWIAGGPNEQFF
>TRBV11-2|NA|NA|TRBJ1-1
TGTGCCAGCAGCTCGGTCAGGGGCAGCACTGAAGCTTTCTTT
CASSSVRGSTEAFF
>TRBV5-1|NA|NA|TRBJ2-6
TGCGCCAGCAGCTTGGGACTCGAATCCTCTGGGGCCAACGTCCTGACTTTC
CASSLGLESSGANVLTF
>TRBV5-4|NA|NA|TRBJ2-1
TGTGCCAGCTCCCAGACCCGAGCGAGTCTCTCCTACAATGAGCAGTTCTTC
CASSQTRASLSYNEQFF
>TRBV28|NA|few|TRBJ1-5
TGTGCCAGCAGTTTGGCCAGGGTAGGCAATCAGCCCCAGCATTTT
CASSLARVGNQPQHF
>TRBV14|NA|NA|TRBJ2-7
TGTGCCAGCAGCCCTACCCCGGGGCCCGAGCAGTACTTC
CASSPTPGPEQYF
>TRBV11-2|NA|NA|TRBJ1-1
TGTGCCAGCAGCCACCAAAGTCTCAGGAAGAACACTGAAGCTTTCTTT
CASSHQSLRKNTEAFF
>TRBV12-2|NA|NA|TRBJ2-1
TGTGCAAGTCGCTTAGCGCAATCGCGGGAGTCCTATGAGCAGTTCTTC
CASRLAQSRESYEQFF
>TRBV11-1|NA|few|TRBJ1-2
TGTGCCAGCAGCACAACAGGTTCCGGCTACACCTTC
CASSTTGSGYTF
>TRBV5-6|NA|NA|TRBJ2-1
TGTGCCAGCAGCCCAATAGGGGGGACCCGAGGCTACAATGAGCAGTTCTTC
CASSPIGGTRGYNEQFF
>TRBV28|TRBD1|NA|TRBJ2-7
TGTGCCAGCAGGTCACAGGGGCGCGAGCAGTACTTC
CASRSQGREQYF
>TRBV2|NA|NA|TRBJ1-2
TGTGCCAGCAGAACAGAAGGGATTTCCTCCTATGGCTACACCTTC
CASRTEGISSYGYTF
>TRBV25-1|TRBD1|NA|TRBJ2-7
TGTGCCAGCAACGGACAGGGGGCCCACGAGCAGTACTTC
CASNGQGAHEQYF
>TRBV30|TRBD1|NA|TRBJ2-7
TGTGCCTGGAAGGTGGGACAGCTCTACGAGCAGTACTTC
CAWKVGQLYEQYF
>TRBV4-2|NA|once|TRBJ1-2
TGTGCCAGCAGCCCCCGCGCTGCCGAGTATGGCTACACCTTC
CASSPRAAEYGYTF
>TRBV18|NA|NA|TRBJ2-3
TGTGCCAGCTCTTCGCGACAGGCCAGACAGGAAACAGATACGCAGTATTTT
CASSSRQARQETDTQYF
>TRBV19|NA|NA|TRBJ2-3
TGTGCCAGTAGTAAAGCGCCGGCTAGCACAGATACGCAGTATTTT
CASSKAPASTDTQYF
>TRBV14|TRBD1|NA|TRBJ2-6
TGTGCCAGCAGCCAAGCCAGACAGGGGCGAACTGGGGCCAACGTCCTGACTTTC
CASSQARQGRTGANVLTF
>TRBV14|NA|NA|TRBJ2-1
TGTGCCAGCAGCCAATCTACCTACAATGAGCAGTTCTTC
CASSQSTYNEQFF
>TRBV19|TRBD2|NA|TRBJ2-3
TGTGCCAGTAGTATCTCTAGCGGAGGCACAGATACGCAGTATTTT
CASSISSGGTDTQYF
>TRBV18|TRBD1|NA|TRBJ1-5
TGTGCCAGCTCACCACCGACAGGGATCAATCAGCCCCAGCATTTT
CASSPPTGINQPQHF
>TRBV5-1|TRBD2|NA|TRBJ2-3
TGCGCCAGCAACTCTGCTGGGAGCGGGAGTTCAGATACGCAGTATTTT
CASNSAGSGSSDTQYF
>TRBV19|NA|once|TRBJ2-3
TGTGCCAGTAGTATCGGACAGATCACAGATACGCAGTATTTT
CASSIGQITDTQYF
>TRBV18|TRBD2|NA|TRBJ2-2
TGTGCCAGCTCTCAAAGCGGGGCTGGAGTCACCGGGGAGCTGTTTTTT
CASSQSGAGVTGELFF
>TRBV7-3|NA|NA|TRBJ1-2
TGTGCCAGCAGCTTAGCGGGGTATGGCTACACCTTC
CASSLAGYGYTF
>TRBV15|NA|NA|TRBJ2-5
TGTGCCACCAGCAGAGTGGGGTCGGCGACCCAGTACTTC
CATSRVGSATQYF